This T cell receptor (beta chain) was found in a study of OX40 agonist ivuxolimab in advanced cancers. Study-wide context: Administration of intravenous ivuxolimab to patients occurred every 2 weeks at 0.01 to 10 mg/kg. Patients undergoing dose escalation presented with hepatocellular carcinoma, melanoma, renal cell or head and neck cancer.

Excluded were patients having autoimmune disease history or systemic immunosuppression. Sampled blood was obtained at baseline, cycle 4 day 1, and cycle 7 day 1. The CDR3 runs 15 residues. CDR1 SEHNR and CDR2 FQNEAQ come from the germline V gene (reference sequence). V lost 5 bases to trimming and J lost 7 bases, with 18 bases between them. Method: immunoSEQ multiplex PCR; TCRdb's copy keeps in-frame clones and lacks some. This sample has about 61,000 clones, with 80% to 95% found just once. The V call is TRBV7-9, the J call TRBJ1-5, with D possibly TRBD1 on 5 matching bases. The receptor's source is an adult with an advanced solid tumor such as melanoma, head and neck, liver or kidney cancer. Sequenced material: CD4+ or CD8+ T cells sorted from blood, taken in a trial of the OX40 agonist ivuxolimab. The DNA of the CDR3 is TGTGCCAGCAGCCCGACCGACAGCCCGGAGCAGCCCCAGCATTTT. Protein: CASSPTDSPEQPQHF.